This TCR beta chain was found in a study of T cell repertoires in cytomegalovirus infection. At the level of the study: From public TCR beta signatures came an indication of both CMV infection and matching HLA type.

The table lists this clonotype with many counts. Its cognate antigen is unknown. The study, taken as a whole, reports: Summed frequency of shared TCR beta families picked out CMV carriers who also had the relevant HLA. Dominant in the ex vivo response were TCR beta clonotypes restricted by HLA-C and specific for CMV.

Via MiXCR, TCRdb re-called the reads, giving one row per CDR3 protein. The data show about 920,000 distinct CDR3 sequences, about a third seen once. This CDR3 is 15 amino acids long. Germline trimming cut 2 bases from V and 6 bases from J; bases unmatched to any gene: 5. Germline-derived CDR1 and CDR2 are SGHNT and YYREEE (reference sequence). The sample in question was cultured CD8+ T cells from PBMCs, obtained from culture after CMV antigen stimulation. The clonotype comes from a human donor in good health (CMV status not recorded). Some clones in this sample may be carry-over from other donors' samples. The genes are TRBV5-4 and TRBJ2-2; 9 nucleotides align to TRBD1. The CDR3 DNA follows: TGTGCCAGCAGCTTAGCTGGACAGGGGCCCGGGGAGCTGTTTTTT. Translated, it gives CASSLAGQGPGELFF.